These 16 T cell receptor beta chains share one sample of origin, sequenced in a study of response to subunit inactivated influenza vaccine. TCRdb re-derived calls from the RT-PCR reads in MiXCR, one entry per CDR3 protein. The sample contains 500,000 to 550,000 distinct CDR3 sequences, 20% to 25% of which appear only once. These data were likewise used in another study, on T cells expressing NK-cell markers. That study reports: The authors made TCR beta cDNA libraries by 5'RACE template switching. This switching added a universal primer site and UMIs.

Sample: CD4+ T cells sorted from PBMCs, taken less than 13 days after vaccination. These receptors were taken from a man in his fifties who received an inactivated influenza vaccine.

This clonotype was recorded a few times. The rearrangement uses TRBV3-1 and TRBJ2-2; 7 bases map to TRBD1. This CDR3 comprises 12 residues. Germline-derived CDR1 and CDR2 are LGHDT and YNNKEL (reference sequence). V shed 3 bases, J shed 8 bases, and the junction held 0 bases outside the gene matches. Here the CDR3 reads CASSHRGGELFF. The CDR3 coding sequence is TGTGCCAGCAGCCACAGGGGGGGGGAGCTGTTTTTT.

This sequence joins TRBV12-3 or TRBV12-4 and TRBJ2-7, with D possibly being TRBD1 (7 bases). The CDR3 has 14 residues. Trimming shortened V by 5 bases and J by 7 bases, and 18 bases separated the two germline ends. CDR3 residues: CASSKTGTGGEQYF. Here the CDR3 DNA reads TGTGCCAGCAGTAAGACAGGGACTGGGGGGGAGCAGTACTTC.

V gene TRBV12-3 or TRBV12-4 combines with J gene TRBJ2-7; D possibly corresponds to TRBD1 (5 bases). The length of the CDR3 is 13 residues. V lost 0 bases to trimming and J lost 7 bases, with 10 bases between them. The CDR3 bases are TGTGCCAGCAGTTTAGCTGGGGCTGCAGAGCAGTACTTC. As protein: CASSLAGAAEQYF.

This chain joins TRBV5-1 and TRBJ2-3; 9 bases match TRBD2. CDR3 length equals 16 residues. V lost 0 bases and J lost 6; bases outside the gene matches: 8. Germline V gives CDR1 SGHRS, CDR2 YFSETQ. Here the CDR3 DNA reads TGCGCCAGCAGCTTGGGTGGTAGCGGGGGCTCGGATACGCAGTATTTT. Translated, it gives CASSLGGSGGSDTQYF.

The rearrangement joins TRBV28 to TRBJ2-2; tentative D call: TRBD1 (6 bases). Germline values: CDR1 MDHEN, CDR2 SYDVKM. Trimming shortened V by 10 bases and J by 2 bases, and 11 bases separated the two germline ends. The CDR3 has 13 amino acids. The CDR3 DNA reads as TGTGCCACCGAGGACAGAAACACCGGGGAGCTGTTTTTT. It specifies CATEDRNTGELFF.

V and J are TRBV7-9 and TRBJ2-7; a possible D gene is TRBD1 (5 bases). Per the germline V gene, CDR1 is SEHNR and CDR2 is FQNEAQ (reference sequence). Trimming took 1 base from V and 5 from J, leaving 12 bases between them. The CDR3 has 14 amino acids. The CDR3 coding sequence is TGTGCCAGCAGCTTAGGACAGATCAGCGACGAGCAGTACTTC. Protein product: CASSLGQISDEQYF.

The chain uses TRBV3-1 and TRBJ2-1; unclear D gene. There are 12 residues in the CDR3. V lost 4 bases and J lost 6, with 7 bases in between. Germline V gene data show CDR1 as LGHDT and CDR2 as YNNKEL (reference sequence). CDR3 protein: CASSLPFNEQFF. For the CDR3, the DNA is TGTGCCAGCAGCCTGCCCTTCAATGAGCAGTTCTTC.

This clonotype has a count of ten or more. The genes are TRBV28 and TRBJ2-2; D might be TRBD2 (7 bases). Germline CDR1 MDHEN, CDR2 SYDVKM. The CDR3 runs 17 residues. Trimming took 2 bases from V and 4 from J, leaving 17 bases between them. The CDR3 DNA reads TGTGCCAGCAGTTTAATTGGTCGGGGGGCGATCACCGGGGAGCTGTTTTTT. Amino acids: CASSLIGRGAITGELFF.

This chain connects TRBV20-1 to TRBJ2-1; no clear D. The CDR3 totals 12 residues. Germline V gene data show CDR1 as DFQATT and CDR2 as SNEGSKA (reference sequence). The V end lost 6 bases, the J end lost 8 bases, and 14 bases lay between the germline ends. The CDR3 region is CSASDEADEQFF. The CDR3 bases are TGCAGTGCCTCGGACGAGGCGGATGAGCAGTTCTTC.

This clonotype was seen a few times. This sequence joins TRBV20-1 and TRBJ2-2; D possibly corresponds to TRBD1 (6 bases). The V end was cut by 0 bases, the J end by 7 bases, with 9 bases between. The germline V gene encodes CDR1 DFQATT and CDR2 SNEGSKA (reference sequence). The CDR3 extends over 13 amino acids. The CDR3 region has the DNA TGCAGTGCTAGAGAGCAGGGGATCGGGGAGCTGTTTTTT. It translates to CSAREQGIGELFF.

In its sample, this clonotype was seen a few times. The V gene is TRBV12-3 or TRBV12-4, the J gene TRBJ1-5, with D perhaps TRBD1 (6 bases). V gave up 6 bases and J gave up 6 bases, with 12 bases separating them. This CDR3 comprises 13 residues. CDR3 protein: CASRNRVGQPQHF. The CDR3 region has the DNA TGTGCCAGCAGAAACAGGGTCGGTCAGCCCCAGCATTTT.

This clonotype showed up just a few times. This chain uses TRBV7-2 with TRBJ2-3; 8 nucleotides agree with TRBD2. The CDR3 has 17 amino acids. The germline CDR1 and CDR2 sequences are SGHTA and FQGNSA. Losses at the gene ends were 3 bases for V and 0 bases for J; bases not matched to a gene: 8. The CDR3 reads CASSFFSGALSTDTQYF. The DNA of the CDR3 is TGTGCCAGCAGCTTCTTTAGCGGGGCTCTAAGCACAGATACGCAGTATTTT.

The chain employs TRBV20-1 and TRBJ2-7, with D tentatively TRBD2 (6 bases). Trimming stripped 6 bases from V and 2 bases from J, with 20 bases between. Germline lookup yields CDR1 DFQATT and CDR2 SNEGSKA (reference sequence). This CDR3 comprises 15 residues. The DNA of the CDR3 is TGCAGTGCCCGATCGTGGCTAGCGCCTACCTACGAGCAGTACTTC. The encoded protein is CSARSWLAPTYEQYF.

J is TRBJ1-2 and V is TRBV30; D perhaps matches TRBD1 (5 bases). V lost 0 bases and J 7 bases, leaving 9 bases between the germline ends. The CDR3 is 12 residues long. Germline V gene data show CDR1 as GTSNPN and CDR2 as SVGIG (reference sequence). CDR3: CAWSVRRGGYTF. CDR3 coding DNA: TGTGCCTGGAGTGTACGGAGGGGTGGCTACACCTTC. Based on the CDR3 plus reference TRBV30 and TRBJ1-2, the full variable domain is SQTIHQWPATLVQPVGSPLSLECTVEGTSNPNLYWYRQAAGRGLQLLFYSVGIGQISSEVPQNLSASRPQDRQFILSSKKLLLSDSGFYLCAWSVRRGGYTFGSGTRLTVV.

About this clonotype itself: A read error may explain this, as a much larger clone is one base away. The chain links TRBV7-6 to TRBJ2-3, with 8 positions matching TRBD1. This CDR3 has 15 amino acids. J was trimmed by 4 bases and V by 2 bases; bases with no gene match: 5. Germline V CDR1 and CDR2: SGHVS, FNYEAQ. The CDR3 coding sequence is TGTGCCAGCAGCTTATCGACAGGGGTGTCAGATACGCAGTATTTT. Its protein is CASSLSTGVSDTQYF.

This clonotype was seen only a few times. V gene TRBV7-8 combines with J gene TRBJ2-7; 12 nucleotides align to TRBD2. V was clipped by 5 bases and J by 5 bases; unmatched bases: 7. Germline-derived CDR1 and CDR2 are SGHVS and FQNEAQ. The CDR3 consists of 15 residues. The CDR3 reads CASSARLAGVNEQYF. CDR3 sequence (DNA): TGTGCCAGCAGCGCCCGACTAGCGGGAGTAAACGAGCAGTACTTC.